These T cell receptor beta chains were read from a single sample in a study of early stage breast cancer tumors. Method: immunoSEQ multiplex PCR; TCRdb's copy keeps in-frame clones and lacks some. The sample gives about 63,000 clones, more than 60% of which show up once; around 3.2% is in the top ten. The sample was blood. These receptors were taken from a person aged 25 to 39 with breast cancer. The CDR3 runs from the conserved cysteine through the conserved F or W.

>TRBV28|TRBJ2-1
CATGLAGDEQFF
>TRBV5-1|TRBJ2-3
CASSTRTSGVDTQYF
>TRBV7-3|TRBJ2-3
CASTRAGTDTQYF
>TRBV30|TRBJ1-5
CAWSTGQPQHF
>TRBV7-2|TRBJ2-7
CASSRTSGTNYEQYF
>TRBV11-2|TRBJ2-3
CASSPGLVTLLSTDTQYF
>TRBV19|TRBJ1-2
CASSRDSTNYGYTF
>TRBV4-1|TRBJ2-7
CASSQTVLSYEQYF
>TRBV28|TRBJ2-7
CASRAGVSEQYF
>TRBV7-3|TRBJ2-2
CASSFGGGTGELFF
>TRBV7-3|TRBJ2-1
CASSLEEGDPEQFF
>TRBV5-1|TRBJ2-2
CASSQLEGPGQRLLAYTGELFF
>TRBV7-9|TRBJ1-1
CASSSRQGARWTEAFF